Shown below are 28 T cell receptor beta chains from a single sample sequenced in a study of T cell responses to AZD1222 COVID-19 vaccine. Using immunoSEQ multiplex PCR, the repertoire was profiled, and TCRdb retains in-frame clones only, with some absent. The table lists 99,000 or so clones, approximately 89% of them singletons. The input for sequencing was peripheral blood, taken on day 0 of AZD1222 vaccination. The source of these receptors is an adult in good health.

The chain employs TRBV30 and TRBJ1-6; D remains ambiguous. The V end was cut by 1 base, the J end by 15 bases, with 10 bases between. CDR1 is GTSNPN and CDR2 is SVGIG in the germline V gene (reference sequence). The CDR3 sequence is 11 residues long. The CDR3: CAWSAGSHLHF. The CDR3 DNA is TGTGCCTGGAGTGCTGGATCTCACCTCCACTTT.

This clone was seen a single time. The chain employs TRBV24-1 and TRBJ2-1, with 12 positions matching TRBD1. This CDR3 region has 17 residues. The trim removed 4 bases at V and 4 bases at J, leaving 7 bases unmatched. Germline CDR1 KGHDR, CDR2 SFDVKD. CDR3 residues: CATSEGGTGGVYNEQFF. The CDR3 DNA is TGTGCCACCAGTGAGGGCGGGACAGGGGGCGTTTACAATGAGCAGTTCTTC.

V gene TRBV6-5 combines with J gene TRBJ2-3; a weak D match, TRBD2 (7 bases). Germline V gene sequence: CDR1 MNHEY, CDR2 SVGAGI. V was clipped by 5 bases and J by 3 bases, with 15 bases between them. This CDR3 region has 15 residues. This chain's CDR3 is CASSPTGGATDTQYF. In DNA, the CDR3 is TGTGCCAGCAGTCCAACTGGGGGGGCGACAGATACGCAGTATTTT.

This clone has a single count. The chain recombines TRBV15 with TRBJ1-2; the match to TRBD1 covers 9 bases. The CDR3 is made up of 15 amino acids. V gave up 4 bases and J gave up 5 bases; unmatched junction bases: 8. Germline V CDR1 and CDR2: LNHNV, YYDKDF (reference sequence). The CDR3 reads CATSKSFGQGYGYTF. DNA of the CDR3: TGTGCCACCAGCAAAAGCTTCGGACAGGGGTATGGCTACACCTTC.

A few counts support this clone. The CDR3 here is CASSEAIRAGSYEQYF. The CDR3 DNA sequence: TGTGCCAGCAGTGAAGCGATCAGGGCGGGATCCTACGAGCAGTACTTC. The V gene is TRBV6-1, the J gene TRBJ2-7; tentatively, D is TRBD2 (6 bases). The CDR3 extends over 16 amino acids. The V end was cut by 0 bases, the J end by 1 base, with 13 bases between. In germline, CDR1 is MNHNS, CDR2 SASEGT.

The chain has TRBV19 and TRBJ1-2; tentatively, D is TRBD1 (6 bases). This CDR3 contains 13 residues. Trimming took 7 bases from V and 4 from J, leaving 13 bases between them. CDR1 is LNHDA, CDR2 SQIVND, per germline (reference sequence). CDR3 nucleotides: TGTGCCAGTACCCCTCGGGACACCTATGGCTACACCTTC. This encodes CASTPRDTYGYTF.

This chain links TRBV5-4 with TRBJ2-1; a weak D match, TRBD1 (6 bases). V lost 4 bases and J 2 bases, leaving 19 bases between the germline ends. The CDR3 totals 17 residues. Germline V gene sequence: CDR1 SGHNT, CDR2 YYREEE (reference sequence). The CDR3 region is CASSPDPTGQTYNEQFF. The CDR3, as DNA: TGTGCCAGCAGCCCGGACCCGACAGGCCAGACCTACAATGAGCAGTTCTTC.

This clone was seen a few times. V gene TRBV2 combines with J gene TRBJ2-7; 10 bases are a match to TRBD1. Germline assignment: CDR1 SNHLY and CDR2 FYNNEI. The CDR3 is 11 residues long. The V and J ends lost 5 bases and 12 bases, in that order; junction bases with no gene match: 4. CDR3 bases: TGTGCCAGCAGTCCGGACAGGGGGATGTACTTC. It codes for CASSPDRGMYF.

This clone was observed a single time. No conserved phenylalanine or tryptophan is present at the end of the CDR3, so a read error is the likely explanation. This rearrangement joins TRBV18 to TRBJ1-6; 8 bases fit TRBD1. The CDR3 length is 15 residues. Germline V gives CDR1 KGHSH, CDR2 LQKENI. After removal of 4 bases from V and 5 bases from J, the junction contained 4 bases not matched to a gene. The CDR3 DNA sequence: TGTGCCAGCTCACGACAGGGGCTAAATAATTCACCCCTCCACCTT. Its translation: CASSRQGLNNSPLHL.

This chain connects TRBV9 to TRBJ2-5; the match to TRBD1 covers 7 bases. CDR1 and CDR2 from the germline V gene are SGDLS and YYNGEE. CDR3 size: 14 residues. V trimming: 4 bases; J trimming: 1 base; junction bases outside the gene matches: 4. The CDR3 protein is CASSFRTGQETQYF. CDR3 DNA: TGTGCCAGCAGCTTTCGGACAGGCCAAGAGACCCAGTACTTC.

The CDR3 DNA is TGCAGCGTTGTATATACTGAAGCTTTCTTT. The encoded protein is CSVVYTEAFF. V is TRBV29-1 and J is TRBJ1-1; D remains unclear. V lost 4 bases and J lost 5, with 5 bases in between. The CDR3 is 10 residues long. Per the germline V gene, CDR1 is SQVTM and CDR2 is ANQGSEA.

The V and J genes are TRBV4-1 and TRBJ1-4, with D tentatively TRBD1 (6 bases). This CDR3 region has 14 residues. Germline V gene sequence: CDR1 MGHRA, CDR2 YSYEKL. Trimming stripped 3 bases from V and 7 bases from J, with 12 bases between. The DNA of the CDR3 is TGCGCCAGCAGCCAGGGGGCAAGGGGTGAAAAACTGTTTTTT. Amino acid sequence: CASSQGARGEKLFF.

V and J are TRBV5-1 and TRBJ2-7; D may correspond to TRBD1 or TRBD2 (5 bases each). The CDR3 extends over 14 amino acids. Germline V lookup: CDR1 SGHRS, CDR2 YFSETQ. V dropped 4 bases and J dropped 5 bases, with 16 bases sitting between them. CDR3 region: CASSRDPQADEQYF. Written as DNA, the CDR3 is TGCGCCAGCAGCCGGGACCCCCAGGCGGACGAGCAGTACTTC.

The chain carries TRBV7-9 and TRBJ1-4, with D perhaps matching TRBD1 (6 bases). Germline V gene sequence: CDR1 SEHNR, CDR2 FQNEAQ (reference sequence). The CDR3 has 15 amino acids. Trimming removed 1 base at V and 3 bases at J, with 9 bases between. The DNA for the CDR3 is TGTGCCAGCAGCTTAGGGCGGACAGCTAATGAAAAACTGTTTTTT. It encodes CASSLGRTANEKLFF.

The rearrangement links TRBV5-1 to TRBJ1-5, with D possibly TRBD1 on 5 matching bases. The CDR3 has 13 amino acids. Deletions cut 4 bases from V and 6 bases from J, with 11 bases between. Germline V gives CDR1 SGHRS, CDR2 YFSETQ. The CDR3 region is CASSTKTGQPQHF. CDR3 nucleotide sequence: TGCGCCAGCAGCACAAAAACAGGTCAGCCCCAGCATTTT.

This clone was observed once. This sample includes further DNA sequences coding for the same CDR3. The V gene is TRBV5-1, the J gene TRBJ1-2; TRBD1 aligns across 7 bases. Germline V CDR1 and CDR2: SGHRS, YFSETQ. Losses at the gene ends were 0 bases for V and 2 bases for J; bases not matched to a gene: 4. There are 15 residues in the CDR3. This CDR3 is CASSLGGTENYGYTF. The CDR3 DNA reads TGCGCCAGCAGCTTGGGGGGGACAGAAAACTATGGCTACACCTTC.

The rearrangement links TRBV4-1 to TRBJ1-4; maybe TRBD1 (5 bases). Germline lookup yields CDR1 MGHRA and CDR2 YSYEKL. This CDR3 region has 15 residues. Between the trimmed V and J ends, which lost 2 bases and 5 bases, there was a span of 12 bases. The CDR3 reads CASSQRREINEKLFF. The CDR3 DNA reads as TGCGCCAGCAGCCAACGCAGGGAAATAAATGAAAAACTGTTTTTT.

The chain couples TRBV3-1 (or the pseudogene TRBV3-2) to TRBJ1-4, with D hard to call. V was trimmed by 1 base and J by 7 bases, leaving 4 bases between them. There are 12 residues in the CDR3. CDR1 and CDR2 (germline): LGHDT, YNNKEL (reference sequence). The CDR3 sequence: CASSQGGEKLFF. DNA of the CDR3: TGTGCCAGCAGCCAAGGGGGTGAAAAACTGTTTTTT.

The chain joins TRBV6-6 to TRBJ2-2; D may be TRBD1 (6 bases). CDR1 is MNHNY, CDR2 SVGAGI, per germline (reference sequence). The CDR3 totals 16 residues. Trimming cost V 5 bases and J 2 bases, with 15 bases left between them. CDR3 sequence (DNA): TGTGCCAGCAGTCGACTGGACAGACGTAACACCGGGGAGCTGTTTTTT. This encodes CASSRLDRRNTGELFF.

The CDR3 sequence is CASSVVGTSGGSYNEQFF. The CDR3, as DNA: TGTGCCAGCAGCGTAGTGGGGACTAGTGGGGGGTCCTACAATGAGCAGTTCTTC. The genes are TRBV9 and TRBJ2-1; 8 bases line up with TRBD2. V was pared by 0 bases and J by 1 base, with 9 bases of the junction left unmatched. Germline CDR1 and CDR2: SGDLS and YYNGEE. CDR3 length: 18 residues.

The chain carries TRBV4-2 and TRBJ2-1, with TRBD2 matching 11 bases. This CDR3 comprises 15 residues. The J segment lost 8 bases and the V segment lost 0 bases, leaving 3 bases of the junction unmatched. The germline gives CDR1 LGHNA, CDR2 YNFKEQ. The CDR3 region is CASSQETSGVDEQFF. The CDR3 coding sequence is TGTGCCAGCAGCCAAGAGACTAGCGGGGTTGATGAGCAGTTCTTC.

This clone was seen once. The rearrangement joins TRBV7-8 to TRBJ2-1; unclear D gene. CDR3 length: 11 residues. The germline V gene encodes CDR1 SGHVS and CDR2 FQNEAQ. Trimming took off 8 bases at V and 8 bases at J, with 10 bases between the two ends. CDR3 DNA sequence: TGTGCCAGCTCCCCTTATGATGAGCAGTTCTTC. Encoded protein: CASSPYDEQFF.

CDR3 protein: CASSRRLTAGEDTEAFF. In DNA form, the CDR3 reads TGTGCCAGCAGCCGAAGGTTGACAGCGGGTGAAGACACTGAAGCTTTCTTT. The chain carries TRBV4-2 and TRBJ1-1; a weak D match, TRBD1 (5 bases). The CDR3 extends over 17 amino acids. The V end lost 4 bases, the J end lost 3 bases, and 21 bases lay between the germline ends. Germline CDR1 is LGHNA and CDR2 is YNFKEQ.

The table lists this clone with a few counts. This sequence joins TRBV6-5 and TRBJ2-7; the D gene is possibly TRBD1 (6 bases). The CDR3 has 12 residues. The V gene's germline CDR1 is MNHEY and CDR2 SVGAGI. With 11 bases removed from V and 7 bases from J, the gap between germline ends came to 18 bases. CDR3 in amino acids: CAGGIPPGEQYF. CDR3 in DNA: TGTGCCGGGGGCATCCCCCCTGGGGAGCAGTACTTC.

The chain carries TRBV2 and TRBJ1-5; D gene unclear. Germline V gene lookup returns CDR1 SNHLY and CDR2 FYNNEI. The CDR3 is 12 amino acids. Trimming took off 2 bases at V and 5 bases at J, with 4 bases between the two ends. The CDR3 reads CASSERDQPQHF. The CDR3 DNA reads TGTGCCAGCAGTGAAAGGGATCAGCCCCAGCATTTT. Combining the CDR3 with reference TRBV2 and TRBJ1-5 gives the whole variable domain EPEVTQTPSHQVTQMGQEVILRCVPISNHLYFYWYRQILGQKVEFLVSFYNNEISEKSEIFDDQFSVERPDGSNFTLKIRSTKLEDSAMYFCASSERDQPQHFGDGTRLSIL.

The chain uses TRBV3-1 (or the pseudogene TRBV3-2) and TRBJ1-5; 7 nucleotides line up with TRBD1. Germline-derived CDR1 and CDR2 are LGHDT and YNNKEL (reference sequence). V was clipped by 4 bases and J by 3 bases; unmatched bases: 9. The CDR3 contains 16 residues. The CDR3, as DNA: TGTGCCAGCAGCCTTGGGACAGCCTCGTCCAATCAGCCCCAGCATTTT. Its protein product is CASSLGTASSNQPQHF.

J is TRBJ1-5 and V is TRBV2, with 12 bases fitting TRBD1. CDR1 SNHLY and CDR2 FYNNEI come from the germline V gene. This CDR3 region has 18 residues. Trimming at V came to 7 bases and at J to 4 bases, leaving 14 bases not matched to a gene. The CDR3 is CASTGRDRGRLSNQPQHF. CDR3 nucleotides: TGTGCCAGCACTGGCCGGGACAGGGGGCGCTTATCAAATCAGCCCCAGCATTTT.

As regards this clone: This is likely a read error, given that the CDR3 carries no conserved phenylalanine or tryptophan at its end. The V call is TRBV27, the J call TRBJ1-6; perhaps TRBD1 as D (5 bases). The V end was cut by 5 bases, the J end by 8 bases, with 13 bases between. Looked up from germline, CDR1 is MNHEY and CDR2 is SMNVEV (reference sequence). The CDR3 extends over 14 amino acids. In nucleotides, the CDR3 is TGTGCCAGCAGTCCTCGGGGCGGCTATTCACCCCTCCACCTT. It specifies CASSPRGGYSPLHL.